This T cell receptor (beta chain) came from a study of control samples from healthy donors and cancer patients. Sequencing was performed with immunoSEQ multiplex PCR; in TCRdb, only in-frame clones are kept and a portion is missing. Of 150,000 or so clones in the sample, about 86% were seen once. The CDR3 spans 11 residues. Germline V gives CDR1 SGHAT, CDR2 FQDESV (reference sequence). Trimming took 5 bases from V and 7 from J, leaving 6 bases between them. The sample consisted of blood. The sequence came from a woman younger than 45 in good health. The chain recombines TRBV11-1 with TRBJ2-1; no firm D call. CDR3 amino acids: CASSPENEQFF. CDR3 sequence (DNA): TGTGCCAGCAGCCCTGAGAATGAGCAGTTCTTC.